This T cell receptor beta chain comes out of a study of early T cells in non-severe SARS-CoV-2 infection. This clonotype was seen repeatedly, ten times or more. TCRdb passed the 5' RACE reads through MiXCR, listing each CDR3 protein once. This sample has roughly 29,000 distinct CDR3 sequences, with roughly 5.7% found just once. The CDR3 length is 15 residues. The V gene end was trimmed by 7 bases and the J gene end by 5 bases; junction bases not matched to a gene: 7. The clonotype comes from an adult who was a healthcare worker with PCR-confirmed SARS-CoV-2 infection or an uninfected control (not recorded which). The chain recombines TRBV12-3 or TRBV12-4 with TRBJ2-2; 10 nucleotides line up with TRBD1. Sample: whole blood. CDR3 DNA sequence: TGTGCCAGCAACTTCTGGACAGGGGGGACCGGGGAGCTGTTTTTT. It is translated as CASNFWTGGTGELFF.